Shown below are 18 T cell receptor beta chains from a single sample sequenced in a study of T cells in Graves' hyperthyroidism and ophthalmopathy. The investigators amplified TCR beta CDR3 regions from RNA transcripts. Carried out on the TCR CDR3, a first-round RT-PCR used the HTBI primer set. One entry per CDR3 protein, called by TCRdb with MiXCR from the multiplex PCR reads. The sample carries some 650,000 distinct CDR3 sequences, 15% to 20% recorded once. The sample comprised blood. These receptors originate from a woman aged 40 to 50 with Graves' ophthalmopathy.

This clonotype has ten or more counts. The genes are TRBV27 and TRBJ1-1, with 10 nucleotides matching TRBD1. The CDR3 is 14 amino acids. The germline CDR1 and CDR2 sequences are MNHEY and SMNVEV (reference sequence). J was trimmed by 2 bases and V by 9 bases; bases with no gene match: 6. CDR3 sequence: CASSDRGYNTEAFF. CDR3 bases: TGTGCCAGTTCGGACAGGGGGTATAACACTGAAGCTTTCTTT.

This clonotype showed up just a few times. J is TRBJ2-3 and V is TRBV27; 10 bases are shared with TRBD2. Germline CDR1 is MNHEY and CDR2 is SMNVEV (reference sequence). After removal of 2 bases from V and 0 bases from J, the junction contained 8 bases not matched to a gene. This CDR3 region has 18 residues. The CDR3 sequence is CASSLRFPSGGSTDTQYF. The CDR3 DNA is TGTGCCAGCAGTTTAAGGTTCCCTAGCGGGGGTAGCACAGATACGCAGTATTTT.

J is TRBJ1-1 and V is TRBV6-1; D is unresolved. In germline, CDR1 is MNHNS, CDR2 SASEGT. The CDR3 contains 15 residues. Trimming left V 7 bases short and J 0 bases short, with 15 bases between. In nucleotides, the CDR3 is TGTGCCAGCACCCGTGTAGGGCTGATGAACACTGAAGCTTTCTTT. Translating it yields CASTRVGLMNTEAFF.

The rearrangement uses TRBV2 and TRBJ1-5; TRBD1 agrees at 9 bases. In germline, CDR1 is SNHLY, CDR2 FYNNEI. The J segment lost 7 bases and the V segment lost 6 bases, leaving 7 bases of the junction unmatched. CDR3 length: 14 amino acids. In DNA, the CDR3 is TGTGCCAGCAGGCCCTGGGACAGGGTACAGCCCCAGCATTTT. This gives the protein CASRPWDRVQPQHF.

There are many counts of this clonotype. This rearrangement joins TRBV29-1 to TRBJ1-1; D is uncertain. This CDR3 contains 12 residues. Germline V CDR1 and CDR2: SQVTM, ANQGSEA. Trimming stripped 7 bases from V and 4 bases from J, with 13 bases between. The CDR3 DNA reads as TGCAGCGCCGCCGGGGTGAGCACTGAAGCTTTCTTT. This encodes CSAAGVSTEAFF.

A remark on this clonotype: A much larger clonotype is one base distant, so this may be a read error. The CDR3: CASSFPVGTGRSIQYF. CDR3 nucleotides: TGTGCCAGCAGTTTTCCGGTGGGGACAGGGAGAAGCATTCAGTACTTC. This chain joins TRBV6-9 and TRBJ2-4; 9 bases align to TRBD1. With V trimmed by 4 bases and J by 9 bases, 13 bases remained unmatched. The CDR3 totals 16 residues. Germline assignment: CDR1 MNHGY and CDR2 SVAAGI.

This clonotype was seen at least ten times. This chain links TRBV2 with TRBJ1-5, with 10 bases lining up with TRBD1. Trimming cost V 4 bases and J 4 bases; bases outside gene matches: 4. The CDR3 extends over 15 amino acids. Germline V gene sequence: CDR1 SNHLY, CDR2 FYNNEI. The CDR3 DNA follows: TGTGCCAGCAGTGCTTCGGGACAGGGGAATCAGCCCCAGCATTTT. This sequence encodes CASSASGQGNQPQHF. Together with reference TRBV2 and TRBJ1-5, the CDR3 gives the full variable domain: EPEVTQTPSHQVTQMGQEVILRCVPISNHLYFYWYRQILGQKVEFLVSFYNNEISEKSEIFDDQFSVERPDGSNFTLKIRSTKLEDSAMYFCASSASGQGNQPQHFGDGTRLSIL.

This clonotype was recorded many times. The V gene is TRBV11-2, the J gene TRBJ2-2, with D tentatively TRBD1 or TRBD2 (5 bases each). Trimming left V 5 bases short and J 2 bases short, with 12 bases between. This CDR3 is 15 amino acids long. CDR1 is SGHAT, CDR2 FQNNGV, per germline. The CDR3 region has the DNA TGTGCCAGCAGCCCGAGGGGTTATAACACCGGGGAGCTGTTTTTT. Translating it yields CASSPRGYNTGELFF.

This clonotype has ten or more counts. This sequence joins TRBV30 and TRBJ1-1; 8 nucleotides align to TRBD1. The length of the CDR3 is 14 residues. With V trimmed by 4 bases and J by 8 bases, 12 bases remained unmatched. CDR1 GTSNPN and CDR2 SVGIG come from the germline V gene (reference sequence). CDR3 protein: CAWNKDRVRTEAFF. In DNA, the CDR3 is TGTGCCTGGAACAAGGACAGGGTTAGGACCGAAGCTTTCTTT.

This clonotype was observed many times. The V and J genes are TRBV7-8 and TRBJ1-5; D might be TRBD1 (5 bases). The length of the CDR3 is 15 residues. Trimming stripped 5 bases from V and 0 bases from J, with 11 bases between. Germline lookup yields CDR1 SGHVS and CDR2 FQNEAQ. CDR3 in amino acids: CASSPRQSSNQPQHF. The CDR3 DNA sequence: TGTGCCAGCAGCCCACGACAGAGTAGCAATCAGCCCCAGCATTTT.

This clonotype has ten or more counts. J is TRBJ1-1 and V is TRBV30; D is uncertain. Trimming stripped 3 bases from V and 6 bases from J, with 14 bases between. This CDR3 contains 13 residues. Germline CDR1 GTSNPN, CDR2 SVGIG (reference sequence). CDR3 nucleotide sequence: TGTGCCTGGAGCTTAACCGCTGGCGCTGAAGCTTTCTTT. Protein: CAWSLTAGAEAFF.

The table lists this clonotype with many counts. The rearrangement joins TRBV5-1 to TRBJ1-2, with 10 bases aligning to TRBD1. Germline CDR1 SGHRS, CDR2 YFSETQ. The length of the CDR3 is 15 residues. Trimming at V came to 3 bases and at J to 7 bases, leaving 9 bases not matched to a gene. CDR3 sequence: CASSSDGQGESGYTF. CDR3 sequence (DNA): TGCGCCAGCAGCTCGGACGGACAGGGGGAATCTGGCTACACCTTC. Drawing the rest from reference TRBV5-1 and TRBJ1-2, the complete variable domain is KAGVTQTPRYLIKTRGQQVTLSCSPISGHRSVSWYQQTPGQGLQFLFEYFSETQRNKGNFPGRFSGRQFSNSRSEMNVSTLELGDSALYLCASSSDGQGESGYTFGSGTRLTVV.

There are a few counts of this clonotype. The chain has TRBV20-1 and TRBJ1-1; D ambiguous. V was shortened by 4 bases and J by 0 bases, with 21 bases between the two germline ends. The germline V gene has CDR1 DFQATT and CDR2 SNEGSKA (reference sequence). The CDR3 runs 17 residues. The CDR3 sequence: CSANDFRASYLNTEAFF. In nucleotides, the CDR3 is TGCAGTGCTAACGACTTCCGGGCTTCCTACTTGAACACTGAAGCTTTCTTT.

Ten or more counts support this clonotype. In nucleotides, the CDR3 is TGTGCCAGCAAATCGAACAGGGTGCTCCACACTGAAGCTTTCTTT. This encodes CASKSNRVLHTEAFF. This chain links TRBV6-2 or TRBV6-3 with TRBJ1-1, with TRBD1 as a possible D gene (6 bases). Germline V lookup: CDR1 MNHEY, CDR2 SVGEGT. This CDR3 is built from 15 residues. Deletions cut 7 bases from V and 3 bases from J, with 18 bases between.

This clonotype was picked up many times. The rearrangement joins TRBV11-2 to TRBJ2-3, with D perhaps matching TRBD1 (6 bases). The CDR3 contains 17 residues. V was shortened by 0 bases and J by 0 bases, with 13 bases between the two germline ends. The germline gives CDR1 SGHAT, CDR2 FQNNGV. The CDR3 DNA reads as TGTGCCAGCAGCTTAGAACAGGGCTACGTCAGCACAGATACGCAGTATTTT. Residues: CASSLEQGYVSTDTQYF.

This clonotype occurred a few times. The rearrangement joins TRBV10-1 to TRBJ2-2; possibly TRBD2 for D (6 bases). The V end lost 10 bases, the J end lost 4 bases, and 22 bases lay between the germline ends. The CDR3 consists of 16 residues. Germline assignment: CDR1 WNHNN and CDR2 SYGVQD (reference sequence). CDR3 bases: TGCGCCAACCCAGGATGGAGGGGATCGAGCACCGGGGAGCTGTTTTTT. It translates to CANPGWRGSSTGELFF.

Here the CDR3 DNA reads TGCGCCAGCAGCCTTGATGGGGATCAGGGCAATGAGCAGTTCTTC. Translation gives CASSLDGDQGNEQFF. The chain links TRBV5-1 to TRBJ2-1; tentatively, D is TRBD1 (5 bases). Germline V gene data show CDR1 as SGHRS and CDR2 as YFSETQ. V dropped 4 bases and J dropped 6 bases, with 17 bases sitting between them. This CDR3 contains 15 residues.

This clonotype has ten or more counts. CDR3 in DNA: TGTGCCAGCAGCCAATCTAGCTGGGTAAATACGCAGTATTTT. Translated, it gives CASSQSSWVNTQYF. The chain employs TRBV3-1 and TRBJ2-3; D is possibly TRBD2 (5 bases). Germline lookup yields CDR1 LGHDT and CDR2 YNNKEL (reference sequence). V was trimmed by 2 bases and J by 7 bases, leaving 13 bases between them. CDR3 length: 14 amino acids.